The clone carrying this T cell receptor beta chain came up many times. Hyperthyroidism patients had new diagnoses, durations under 2 months, and ages of 18 to 65. The data originate from a study of Graves' ophthalmopathy and Graves' hyperthyroidism. Deletions cut 1 base from V and 3 bases from J, with 10 bases between. The CDR3 is made up of 14 amino acids. Germline CDR1 MGHRA, CDR2 YSYEKL. The authors amplified TCR beta CDR3 regions from RNA transcripts. RT-PCR with HTBI primers came first, then second-round multiplex PCR. TCRdb re-analysed the multiplex PCR reads in MiXCR, keeping a single row per CDR3 protein. The sample has a few hundred thousand distinct CDR3 sequences; about 18% are singletons.

The sequenced material came from peripheral blood. This TCR came from an adult woman with stable Graves' hyperthyroidism. The chain recombines TRBV4-1 with TRBJ2-7, with unresolved D. The CDR3 DNA sequence: TGCGCCAGCAGCCAAGTTCCACGTGTCTACGAGCAGTACTTC. It translates to CASSQVPRVYEQYF.